A few counts support the clone carrying this T cell receptor beta chain. Its antigen is currently unknown. This sample was included in a study of PD-1 blockade in classical Hodgkin lymphoma. Overall study findings and caveats: Nivolumab initiated under 1 year post-ASCT led to patient exclusion.

This table comes from immunoSEQ multiplex PCR, and its TCRdb copy is limited to in-frame clones, with some not included. The profile shows roughly 97,000 clones, over 70% of them singletons. In every patient, relapse followed autologous stem cell transplantation, while exposure to brentuximab vedotin differed. V was clipped by 5 bases and J by 4 bases, with 14 bases between them. The CDR3 loop spans 14 amino acids. Germline V gene data show CDR1 as PRHDT and CDR2 as FYEKMQ (reference sequence). The rearrangement joins TRBV13 to TRBJ1-1, with unresolved D. This receptor was taken from a human donor with classical Hodgkin lymphoma. Sequencing was performed on peripheral blood mononuclear cells (PBMCs), taken at baseline. CDR3 loop: CASSHTLAPTEAFF. The CDR3 coding sequence is TGTGCCAGCAGCCACACGTTGGCGCCCACTGAAGCTTTCTTT.